These 2 T cell receptor beta chains were all obtained from the same sample, sequenced in a study of T-cell reconstitution after alpha-beta-depleted transplantation in children. Library preparation (for TCRbeta) was performed with unique molecular identifiers. A single record per CDR3 protein comes from TCRdb applying MiXCR to the PCR reads. The repertoire holds a few hundred thousand distinct CDR3 sequences, with roughly a tenth as singletons. The starting material was PBMCs from the stem cell graft donor, obtained from the stem cell graft. The receptor set was obtained from a human donor who donated a stem cell graft to a child with SCID.

This chain uses TRBV7-2 with TRBJ2-7; possible D gene TRBD2, 5 bases. Germline loops: CDR1 SGHTA, CDR2 FQGNSA. CDR3 length: 13 residues. V was cut by 1 base and J by 6 bases, with 10 bases left in between. CDR3 nucleotides: TGTGCCAGCAGCTTAGTTACGGCGGGCGAGCAGTACTTC. Its protein is CASSLVTAGEQYF.

This clonotype came up many times. V usage is TRBV4-2 and J usage is TRBJ2-2; 8 bases map to TRBD2. V gave up 4 bases and J gave up 4 bases; unmatched junction bases: 20. This CDR3 has 20 amino acids. Germline values: CDR1 LGHNA, CDR2 YNFKEQ. For the CDR3, the DNA is TGTGCCAGCAGCCCGGGACTAAGCGGGGGCCCCTTTGCCCCCACCGGGGAGCTGTTTTTT. It is translated as CASSPGLSGGPFAPTGELFF.